The T cell receptor (beta chain) under discussion was sequenced for a study of blood T cell repertoires in COVID-19. Study information: Collection of acute and convalescent COVID-19 samples took place in the United States, Italy and Spain.

The germline CDR1 and CDR2 sequences are MNHEY and SMNVEV (reference sequence). V lost 3 bases and J lost 8, with 13 bases in between. The CDR3 is 13 residues long. In the original analysis: Reference gene primers were amplified, and this amplification served to estimate nucleated cell counts. Here immunoSEQ multiplex PCR was the method, and the copy in TCRdb shows in-frame clones only, minus some. Clone size and V and J calls were adopted from that table, with D and trimming inferred from the DNA. The profile shows 110,000 to 150,000 clones, around 82% of them singletons. Specimen: peripheral blood. The chain uses TRBV27 and TRBJ1-1, with a possible D match to TRBD1 (5 bases). This receptor was obtained from a human donor in a cohort sampled during active COVID-19. The CDR3: CASSLGRGPEAFF. The CDR3 region has the DNA TGTGCCAGCAGTTTGGGAAGGGGTCCCGAAGCTTTCTTT.